This passage covers 22 T cell receptor beta chains from one sample sequenced in a study of radiation and T cells in renal cell carcinoma. Produced via immunoSEQ multiplex PCR; TCRdb's table is partial and in-frame only. In the table there are under 55,000 clones, 65% to 90% of which are singletons. Sample time point: baseline pretreatment blood. Treatment noted: 15 Gy SBRT to primary tumor, nephrectomy 4 weeks later. Sequences were derived from blood, sampled from a patient whose treatment included radiotherapy and nephrectomy. The receptors derive from a woman in her 70s with renal cell carcinoma.

V usage is TRBV7-2 and J usage is TRBJ1-2; tentatively, D is TRBD1 (5 bases). This CDR3 is built from 15 residues. V gave up 5 bases and J gave up 5 bases, with 18 bases separating them. CDR1 is SGHTA and CDR2 is FQGNSA in the germline V gene. The CDR3 loop reads CASSPMQGTLYGYTF. The CDR3 DNA reads as TGTGCCAGCAGCCCCATGCAGGGTACTTTATATGGCTACACCTTC.

The chain has TRBV5-5 and TRBJ2-2; no firm D call. CDR1 is SGHKS and CDR2 is YYEKEE in the germline V gene (reference sequence). The length of the CDR3 is 12 residues. V lost 1 base to trimming and J lost 6 bases, with 4 bases between them. CDR3 residues: CASSLQAGELFF. CDR3 bases: TGTGCCAGCAGCTTGCAGGCCGGGGAGCTGTTTTTT. The variable domain in full, with the rest retrieved from reference TRBV5-5 and TRBJ2-2, is DAGVTQSPTHLIKTRGQQVTLRCSPISGHKSVSWYQQVLGQGPQFIFQYYEKEERGRGNFPDRFSARQFPNYSSELNVNALLLGDSALYLCASSLQAGELFFGEGSRLTVL.

V usage is TRBV2 and J usage is TRBJ1-2; 7 bases are shared with TRBD1. Losses at the gene ends were 8 bases for V and 4 bases for J; bases not matched to a gene: 7. This CDR3 comprises 13 residues. Germline V CDR1 and CDR2: SNHLY, FYNNEI. In DNA, the CDR3 is TGTGCCAGCGAGTTTTCAGGGGGCTATGGCTACACCTTC. It specifies CASEFSGGYGYTF.

The chain has TRBV7-3 and TRBJ1-1, with unresolved D. Trimming stripped 5 bases from V and 2 bases from J, with 9 bases between. Germline values: CDR1 SGHTA, CDR2 FQGTGA. This CDR3 is built from 13 residues. The CDR3 region is CASSANSNTEAFF. DNA of the CDR3: TGTGCCAGCAGCGCTAATTCAAACACTGAAGCTTTCTTT.

The chain has TRBV6-5 and TRBJ1-5, with D possibly being TRBD1 (6 bases). Trimming cost V 7 bases and J 0 bases, with 13 bases left between them. Looked up from germline, CDR1 is MNHEY and CDR2 is SVGAGI. The CDR3 totals 15 residues. The CDR3 sequence is CASNPTGYSNQPQHF. CDR3 nucleotide sequence: TGTGCCAGCAACCCGACAGGATATAGCAATCAGCCCCAGCATTTT.

The chain couples TRBV19 to TRBJ2-5; a weak D match, TRBD1 (5 bases). The CDR3 loop spans 15 amino acids. V was pared by 7 bases and J by 7 bases, with 22 bases between. The germline V gene encodes CDR1 LNHDA and CDR2 SQIVND (reference sequence). The CDR3, as DNA: TGTGCCAGTACCCAAAACCCCGGCAGGGTGGGGACCCAGTACTTC. Its protein product is CASTQNPGRVGTQYF.

The chain recombines TRBV5-6 with TRBJ2-7; D gene uncertain. Germline V gene sequence: CDR1 SGHDT, CDR2 YYEEEE. CDR3 length equals 11 residues. The V end lost 3 bases, the J end lost 2 bases, and 3 bases lay between the germline ends. The CDR3 loop is CASSSTYEQYF. CDR3 nucleotide sequence: TGTGCCAGCAGCTCAACCTACGAGCAGTACTTC.

The chain recombines TRBV4-1 with TRBJ1-5; 9 bases line up with TRBD1. The germline gives CDR1 MGHRA, CDR2 YSYEKL. Germline trimming cut 2 bases from V and 2 bases from J; bases unmatched to any gene: 4. This CDR3 region has 16 residues. The CDR3 region is CASSQLTGGRNQPQHF. The CDR3 bases are TGCGCCAGCAGCCAACTAACAGGGGGCCGCAATCAGCCCCAGCATTTT.

V is TRBV4-3 and J is TRBJ1-1, with 9 bases fitting TRBD1. Germline V gene lookup returns CDR1 LGHNA and CDR2 YSLEER. Losses at the gene ends were 4 bases for V and 4 bases for J; bases not matched to a gene: 4. CDR3 size: 14 residues. The DNA for the CDR3 is TGCGCCAGCAGCCGAGGACAGGGGAGCACTGAAGCTTTCTTT. Its translation: CASSRGQGSTEAFF.

This sequence joins TRBV6-5 and TRBJ1-3, with D hard to call. Between the trimmed V and J ends, which lost 0 bases and 7 bases, there was a span of 10 bases. Germline assignment: CDR1 MNHEY and CDR2 SVGAGI. The CDR3 spans 14 residues. CDR3: CASSYSIGRNTIYF. CDR3 nucleotide sequence: TGTGCCAGCAGTTACTCGATAGGGCGGAACACCATATATTTT.

As regards this clone: Different DNA sequences within this sample yield the same CDR3. V usage is TRBV30 and J usage is TRBJ1-5; possible D gene TRBD1, 6 bases. This CDR3 is built from 15 residues. The germline V gene has CDR1 GTSNPN and CDR2 SVGIG (reference sequence). V lost 0 bases and J lost 0, with 9 bases in between. DNA for the CDR3: TGTGCCTGGAGTGTAGGGGGGCATAGCAATCAGCCCCAGCATTTT. Its translation is CAWSVGGHSNQPQHF.

V is TRBV18 and J is TRBJ1-1; tentatively, D is TRBD1 (5 bases). The germline V and J ends were trimmed by 3 bases and 5 bases, with 19 bases remaining between them. The CDR3 totals 16 residues. CDR1 KGHSH and CDR2 LQKENI come from the germline V gene. The CDR3 spells CASSPFLQGGGTEAFF. As DNA, the CDR3 is TGTGCCAGCTCACCCTTCTTGCAGGGCGGGGGAACTGAAGCTTTCTTT.

This chain connects TRBV29-1 to TRBJ2-1; unclear D gene. The germline CDR1 and CDR2 sequences are SQVTM and ANQGSEA. The CDR3 is 13 amino acids. Between the trimmed V and J ends, which lost 4 bases and 0 bases, there was a span of 7 bases. As DNA, the CDR3 is TGCAGCGTTGGTGTAAGCTCCTACAATGAGCAGTTCTTC. Translated, it gives CSVGVSSYNEQFF.

The sample holds a few counts of this clone. The chain employs TRBV30 and TRBJ1-4, with D perhaps TRBD1 (5 bases). The V end lost 2 bases, the J end lost 8 bases, and 9 bases lay between the germline ends. CDR1 GTSNPN and CDR2 SVGIG come from the germline V gene (reference sequence). There are 12 residues in the CDR3. The CDR3 bases are TGTGCCTGGAGTCGAGGGGAGGAAAAACTGTTTTTT. Its protein product is CAWSRGEEKLFF.

The V call is TRBV2, the J call TRBJ1-5, with 10 bases fitting TRBD1. This CDR3 is 14 amino acids long. J gave up 9 bases and V 4 bases, and 6 bases lay outside the gene matches. CDR1 SNHLY and CDR2 FYNNEI come from the germline V gene. The CDR3 region has the DNA TGTGCCAGCAGTGTCGGGACAGGGGCATTGCCCCAGCATTTT. Its translation is CASSVGTGALPQHF.

The chain joins TRBV29-1 to TRBJ2-7, with D perhaps TRBD1 or TRBD2 (5 bases each). V lost 4 bases, J lost 4 bases, and 8 bases lay in between. Germline V gene lookup returns CDR1 SQVTM and CDR2 ANQGSEA. CDR3 length: 11 amino acids. CDR3: CSVVREYEQYF. In DNA, the CDR3 is TGCAGCGTTGTCAGGGAGTACGAGCAGTACTTC.

CDR3 DNA: TGCGCCAGCAGTGCCGGGACTAGCGGGGTCTACGAGCAGTACTTC. Translating gives CASSAGTSGVYEQYF. The J gene is TRBJ2-7, the V gene TRBV10-1; 13 positions agree with TRBD2. From germline, CDR1 is WNHNN and CDR2 SYGVQD (reference sequence). The CDR3 loop spans 15 amino acids. V dropped 4 bases and J dropped 3; count of bases not matched to a gene: 3.

This clone was seen a single time. The chain couples TRBV30 to TRBJ2-7; 7 positions agree with TRBD1. Germline CDR1 GTSNPN, CDR2 SVGIG (reference sequence). V dropped 6 bases and J dropped 7; count of bases not matched to a gene: 18. This CDR3 has 15 residues. CDR3 DNA: TGTGCCTGCCAGCCCGGGACAGAGAGCTCGGGGGAGCAGTACTTC. Translating gives CACQPGTESSGEQYF.

The CDR3, as DNA: TGTGCCAGCAGCTTATGGGCAGGGACGAACACCGGGGAGCTGTTTTTT. Encoded protein: CASSLWAGTNTGELFF. The chain carries TRBV7-8 and TRBJ2-2, with D possibly matching TRBD1 (5 bases). The CDR3 covers 16 residues. Per germline, CDR1 SGHVS and CDR2 FQNEAQ. V was cut by 2 bases and J by 0 bases, with 10 bases left in between.

The chain links TRBV9 to TRBJ2-1; D is undetermined. This CDR3 has 16 amino acids. With 0 bases removed from V and 0 bases from J, the gap between germline ends came to 10 bases. Germline CDR1 SGDLS, CDR2 YYNGEE. The CDR3 DNA sequence: TGTGCCAGCAGCGTAGGGGCGTCCAGCTCCTACAATGAGCAGTTCTTC. Amino acids: CASSVGASSSYNEQFF. The whole variable domain, filled in from reference TRBV9 and TRBJ2-1, reads DSGVTQTPKHLITATGQRVTLRCSPRSGDLSVYWYQQSLDQGLQFLIQYYNGEERAKGNILERFSAQQFPDLHSELNLSSLELGDSALYFCASSVGASSSYNEQFFGPGTRLTVL.

The rearrangement uses TRBV7-7 and TRBJ2-1; 10 bases fit TRBD2. The CDR3 extends over 15 amino acids. The V gene's germline CDR1 is SSHAT and CDR2 FNYEAQ (reference sequence). With 3 bases clipped from V and 8 bases from J, the junction kept 7 bases outside the gene matches. The CDR3 reads CASSLASGSRDEQFF. The CDR3 nucleotides read TGTGCCAGCAGCTTGGCTAGCGGGAGTAGGGATGAGCAGTTCTTC.

This clone was detected only a few times. The CDR3 nucleotides read TGTGCCAGCAGCTTTCGGTACGAGCAGTACTTC. This codes for CASSFRYEQYF. The gene calls are TRBV7-9 and TRBJ2-7; unclear D gene. The CDR3 is made up of 11 amino acids. Trimming left V 3 bases short and J 4 bases short, with 4 bases between. Germline CDR1 and CDR2: SEHNR and FQNEAQ (reference sequence).